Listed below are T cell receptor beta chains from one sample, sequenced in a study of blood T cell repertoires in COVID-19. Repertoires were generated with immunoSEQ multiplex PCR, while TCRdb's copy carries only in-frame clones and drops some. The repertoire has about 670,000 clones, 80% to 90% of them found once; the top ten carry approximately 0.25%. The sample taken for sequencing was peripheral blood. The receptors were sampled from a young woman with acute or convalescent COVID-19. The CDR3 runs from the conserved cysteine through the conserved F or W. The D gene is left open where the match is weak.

CASSPNSVMMRTQPAADTF | - | TRBV7-2
CASSPRSAGINTGELFF | TRBD2 | TRBV18
CATSGGTGANYGYTF | TRBD1 | TRBV24-1
CASTSLLQGGGYTF | - | TRBV6-5
CASSREDREKLFF | - | TRBV12-3/TRBV12-4
CASSSRGNQPQHF | - | TRBV28
CASTSGVGVTEAFF | - | TRBV6-5
CATSDPPRTGELFF | - | TRBV24-1
CASGLATVATGELFF | - | TRBV12-5
CASSPPANTEAFF | - | TRBV18
CAWSGQVVLEAFF | - | TRBV30
CASSKGQGSPNYGYTF | - | TRBV5-1
CSVENSGHLKQFF | - | TRBV29-1
CASAPWDRNYGYTF | TRBD1 | TRBV12-5
CASSQMVGATEAFF | - | TRBV4-2
CAREVFNEQFF | - | TRBV2
CASSVDRGGGTEAFF | TRBD1 | TRBV6-4
CASSDRGGEQYF | TRBD1 | TRBV9
CASSELTGVGNTIYF | TRBD1 | TRBV2
CASSVRGGVSIVGYTF | - | TRBV7-2
CAISEGTPRGGYGYTF | - | TRBV10-3
CASSLSGGVNNEQFF | TRBD2 | TRBV7-2
CASSAPGGQGNTEAFF | TRBD1 | TRBV9
CAWSKILGGSNEQFF | - | TRBV30
CASSLQQGANEKLFF | TRBD1 | TRBV7-8
CASSAASGGAYNEQFF | TRBD2 | TRBV6-1
CASSSGREGQPQHF | - | TRBV21-1
CATKPGQKIYNEQFF | TRBD1 | TRBV6-6
CASSDSGNHYEQYF | - | TRBV6-1
CASIPGGPTSNYGYTF | - | TRBV2